A selection of T cell receptor beta chains follows, all from one sample in a study of shared clonotypes between healthy human individuals. The assay was immunoSEQ multiplex PCR, and TCRdb's table has in-frame clones only and misses some. The repertoire consists of 650,000 to 700,000 clones, with 90% occurring once and the leading ten covering 30% to 35%. Sequenced sample: memory CD8+ T cells from PBMCs. The receptors stem from a man between 18 and 35 years old in good health. Some clones in this sample may be carry-over from other donors' samples. Each CDR3 is given with its conserved first and last residue. The order of the fields is clone size, J gene, D gene, V gene, CDR3 protein, CDR3 DNA. A D gene is named only where the DNA matches it firmly. Size values are once, few and many counts, or a class for expanded clones, and some rows have none.

size: .; J: TRBJ2-7; D: TRBD1; V: TRBV6-5; CDR3: CASTVTGSHEQYF; DNA: TGTGCCAGCACGGTGACAGGGTCGCACGAGCAGTACTTC
size: .; J: TRBJ2-4; D: TRBD1; V: TRBV5-3; CDR3: CARSLGTGRGGYIQYF; DNA: TGTGCCAGAAGCTTGGGGACAGGGCGAGGTGGGTACATTCAGTACTTC
size: .; J: TRBJ2-1; D: .; V: TRBV29-1; CDR3: CSVEKAGRGNEQFF; DNA: TGCAGCGTTGAAAAGGCAGGGAGAGGCAATGAGCAGTTCTTC
size: .; J: TRBJ2-1; D: .; V: TRBV9; CDR3: CASSPSWGQSSYNEQFF; DNA: TGTGCCAGCAGCCCGAGCTGGGGCCAGAGCTCCTACAATGAGCAGTTCTTC
size: .; J: TRBJ2-2; D: TRBD2; V: TRBV15; CDR3: CATSRDMGLGTGELFF; DNA: TGTGCCACCAGCAGAGATATGGGACTAGGCACCGGGGAGCTGTTTTTT
size: .; J: TRBJ2-3; D: .; V: TRBV7-9; CDR3: CASRGPLGADTQYF; DNA: TGTGCCAGCAGGGGACCGCTAGGGGCAGATACGCAGTATTTT
size: .; J: TRBJ2-7; D: .; V: TRBV29-1; CDR3: CSVEAMGVGSYEQYF; DNA: TGCAGCGTTGAAGCTATGGGGGTTGGATCCTACGAGCAGTACTTC
size: .; J: TRBJ2-1; D: .; V: TRBV15; CDR3: CATSREGPEQFF; DNA: TGTGCCACCAGCAGAGAGGGCCCTGAGCAGTTCTTC
size: .; J: TRBJ2-7; D: TRBD2; V: TRBV6-6; CDR3: CASSYSPGLAGGEQYF; DNA: TGTGCCAGCAGTTACTCCCCGGGACTAGCGGGAGGCGAGCAGTACTTC
size: .; J: TRBJ2-1; D: TRBD2; V: TRBV27; CDR3: CASSSTSGRPYNEQFF; DNA: TGTGCCAGCAGTTCCACTAGCGGGAGACCCTACAATGAGCAGTTCTTC
size: once; J: TRBJ2-3; D: .; V: TRBV27; CDR3: CASTLMGPGGDTQYF; DNA: TGTGCCAGCACCCTTATGGGGCCAGGTGGAGATACGCAGTATTTT
size: .; J: TRBJ2-5; D: TRBD1; V: TRBV11-2; CDR3: CASSTQSSRGPQETQYF; DNA: TGTGCCAGCAGCACTCAATCCAGCAGGGGGCCACAAGAGACCCAGTACTTC
size: .; J: TRBJ1-2; D: .; V: TRBV5-1; CDR3: CASSLGTTGYYGYTF; DNA: TGCGCCAGCAGCTTGGGGACTACAGGGTACTATGGCTACACCTTC
size: .; J: TRBJ2-2; D: .; V: TRBV29-1; CDR3: CSVVYRANTGELFF; DNA: TGCAGCGTTGTCTACAGGGCGAACACCGGGGAGCTGTTTTTT
size: .; J: TRBJ2-1; D: TRBD2; V: TRBV9; CDR3: CASRPYRAYLAGGPEQFF; DNA: TGTGCCAGCAGACCCTACAGGGCCTACCTAGCGGGAGGGCCGGAGCAGTTCTTC
size: .; J: TRBJ2-1; D: .; V: TRBV18; CDR3: CASSLGENEQFF; DNA: TGTGCCAGCTCATTGGGAGAGAATGAGCAGTTCTTC
size: .; J: TRBJ2-2; D: .; V: TRBV29-1; CDR3: CSVLEGGTGELFF; DNA: TGCAGCGTATTGGAGGGGGGCACCGGGGAGCTGTTTTTT
size: .; J: TRBJ2-7; D: TRBD1; V: TRBV27; CDR3: CASSLLTTGGFHEQYF; DNA: TGTGCCAGCAGTTTATTAACAACAGGGGGCTTCCACGAGCAGTACTTC
size: .; J: TRBJ2-7; D: .; V: TRBV4-1; CDR3: CASSQDRQGPYEQYF; DNA: TGCGCCAGCAGCCAAGATAGGCAGGGACCGTACGAGCAGTACTTC
size: .; J: TRBJ1-2; D: TRBD1; V: TRBV19; CDR3: CASSMTGDGYTF; DNA: TGTGCCAGTAGTATGACAGGGGATGGCTACACCTTC
size: .; J: TRBJ1-1; D: .; V: TRBV28; CDR3: CASSSAQTPEAFF; DNA: TGTGCCAGCAGTTCCGCCCAGACACCTGAAGCTTTCTTT
size: few; J: TRBJ2-7; D: TRBD2; V: TRBV7-9; CDR3: CASSHGLAGPSYEQYF; DNA: TGTGCCAGCAGCCATGGACTAGCGGGACCATCCTACGAGCAGTACTTC
size: .; J: TRBJ2-3; D: TRBD2; V: TRBV7-9; CDR3: CASSSLSGRKGSTDTQYF; DNA: TGTGCCAGCAGCTCATTGAGCGGGAGAAAAGGTAGCACAGATACGCAGTATTTT
size: .; J: TRBJ1-1; D: .; V: TRBV7-9; CDR3: CASGRVRDTEAFF; DNA: TGTGCCAGCGGCAGGGTCCGGGACACTGAAGCTTTCTTT
size: .; J: TRBJ2-1; D: .; V: TRBV6-4; CDR3: CASSYGNNEQFF; DNA: TGTGCCAGCAGTTACGGGAACAATGAGCAGTTCTTC
size: .; J: TRBJ2-5; D: .; V: TRBV5-4; CDR3: CASSSTLSLKEETQYF; DNA: TGTGCCAGCAGCTCAACCCTGAGTTTAAAAGAAGAGACCCAGTACTTC
size: once; J: TRBJ2-1; D: .; V: TRBV7-9; CDR3: CASSPRRSEQFF; DNA: TGTGCCAGCAGCCCCCGTCGGAGTGAGCAGTTCTTC
size: .; J: TRBJ2-2; D: .; V: TRBV7-2; CDR3: CASSSFSFPGELFF; DNA: TGTGCCAGCAGCTCCTTCTCTTTCCCCGGGGAGCTGTTTTTT
size: .; J: TRBJ2-5; D: .; V: TRBV4-1; CDR3: CASSQVDAGETQYF; DNA: TGCGCCAGCAGCCAAGTGGATGCGGGGGAGACCCAGTACTTC
size: .; J: TRBJ2-1; D: .; V: TRBV25-1; CDR3: CASSANQEPHNEQFF; DNA: TGTGCCAGCAGTGCCAACCAGGAACCTCACAATGAGCAGTTCTTC
size: .; J: TRBJ1-2; D: .; V: TRBV2; CDR3: CASNNRNSGYTF; DNA: TGTGCCAGCAATAACAGAAATTCTGGCTACACCTTC
size: .; J: TRBJ2-1; D: TRBD2; V: TRBV27; CDR3: CASSKSLGTRDVEQFF; DNA: TGTGCCAGCAGCAAGTCCCTGGGGACTAGGGATGTTGAGCAGTTCTTC
size: .; J: TRBJ1-5; D: .; V: TRBV5-1; CDR3: CASIEGRTDNQPQHF; DNA: TGCGCCAGTATCGAGGGGAGGACAGATAATCAGCCCCAGCATTTT
size: .; J: TRBJ2-7; D: .; V: TRBV2; CDR3: CASTYGPSSYEQYF; DNA: TGTGCCAGCACCTACGGACCGAGCTCCTACGAGCAGTACTTC
size: .; J: TRBJ2-1; D: .; V: TRBV9; CDR3: CASSVGGFGRNEQFF; DNA: TGTGCCAGCAGCGTAGGGGGATTTGGTAGGAATGAGCAGTTCTTC
size: .; J: TRBJ1-1; D: .; V: TRBV9; CDR3: CASSVRGSENTEAFF; DNA: TGTGCCAGCAGCGTAAGGGGTAGTGAGAACACTGAAGCTTTCTTT
size: .; J: TRBJ2-1; D: .; V: TRBV7-9; CDR3: CASTGGTVLLYNEQFF; DNA: TGTGCCAGCACGGGCGGGACGGTCCTTCTCTACAATGAGCAGTTCTTC
size: .; J: TRBJ2-5; D: .; V: TRBV6-1; CDR3: CASSEDLGAHVQETQYF; DNA: TGTGCCAGCAGTGAAGATTTAGGAGCGCACGTCCAAGAGACCCAGTACTTC
size: .; J: TRBJ2-3; D: TRBD2; V: TRBV11-2; CDR3: CASSARGVIGPSDTQYF; DNA: TGTGCCAGCAGCGCCCGGGGGGTGATAGGCCCATCGGATACGCAGTATTTT
size: few; J: TRBJ1-5; D: .; V: TRBV27; CDR3: CASREGAYSNQPQHF; DNA: TGTGCCAGCAGAGAAGGGGCATATAGCAATCAGCCCCAGCATTTT
size: .; J: TRBJ2-7; D: .; V: TRBV27; CDR3: CASSLFGQYEQYF; DNA: TGTGCCAGCAGTTTATTTGGACAGTACGAGCAGTACTTC
size: .; J: TRBJ2-5; D: TRBD1; V: TRBV27; CDR3: CASSLRGPRETQYF; DNA: TGTGCCAGCAGTTTGAGGGGGCCTAGGGAGACCCAGTACTTC
size: .; J: TRBJ2-2; D: .; V: TRBV27; CDR3: CASSLSSGGPNTGELFF; DNA: TGTGCCAGCAGTTTATCGAGTGGGGGCCCGAACACCGGGGAGCTGTTTTTT
size: .; J: TRBJ2-7; D: TRBD1; V: TRBV4-1; CDR3: CASSQHPPGTGKDEQYF; DNA: TGCGCCAGCAGCCAGCACCCCCCCGGGACAGGGAAGGACGAGCAGTACTTC
size: .; J: TRBJ2-5; D: .; V: TRBV7-2; CDR3: CASSLRVVLETQYF; DNA: TGTGCCAGCAGCCTCCGGGTAGTATTAGAGACCCAGTACTTC
size: .; J: TRBJ2-7; D: .; V: TRBV19; CDR3: CASSGQSYEQYF; DNA: TGTGCCAGTAGTGGACAGTCCTACGAGCAGTACTTC
size: .; J: TRBJ1-1; D: .; V: TRBV19; CDR3: CASSTTSWGDRMNTEAFF; DNA: TGTGCCAGTAGTACGACATCTTGGGGAGACCGAATGAACACTGAAGCTTTCTTT
size: once; J: TRBJ1-5; D: TRBD1; V: TRBV9; CDR3: CASSVDGQGGQPQHF; DNA: TGTGCCAGCAGCGTAGATGGACAGGGAGGTCAGCCCCAGCATTTT
size: .; J: TRBJ2-7; D: .; V: TRBV29-1; CDR3: CSVGFRAGYEQYF; DNA: TGCAGCGTTGGCTTCAGGGCCGGCTACGAGCAGTACTTC
size: .; J: TRBJ2-1; D: .; V: TRBV10-3; CDR3: CAISIKILDEQFF; DNA: TGTGCCATCAGTATAAAAATTCTCGATGAGCAGTTCTTC
size: .; J: TRBJ2-1; D: .; V: TRBV27; CDR3: CASSGSLGGNSYNEQFF; DNA: TGTGCCAGCAGTGGATCCTTAGGCGGTAACTCCTACAATGAGCAGTTCTTC